A selection of T cell receptor beta chains follows, all from one sample in a study of blood T cell repertoires in COVID-19. Repertoires were generated with immunoSEQ multiplex PCR, while TCRdb's copy carries only in-frame clones and drops some. The data hold tens of thousands of clones, with around nine tenths observed a single time. Sample: peripheral blood. The receptors were sampled from a woman aged 55-69 years with COVID-19, enrolled during active disease. CDR3s include the opening cysteine and the closing phenylalanine or tryptophan. The order of the fields is CDR3 DNA, CDR3 protein, D gene, V gene, J gene, clone size. The D gene is left open where the match is weak. Clone size is stated in some rows and not others, as once, few, many or a class when expanded.

CDR3 DNA: TGTGCCAGCAGCCAATACGTTTCGCTTATCCAGGTGACTGAAGCTTTCTTT
CDR3 protein: CASSQYVSLIQVTEAFF
D gene: -
V gene: TRBV7-9
J gene: TRBJ1-1
clone size: once

CDR3 DNA: TGTGCCATCAGTGAGGGACTAGCGGGGTTGTACAATGAGCAGTTCTTC
CDR3 protein: CAISEGLAGLYNEQFF
D gene: TRBD2
V gene: TRBV10-3
J gene: TRBJ2-1
clone size: -

CDR3 DNA: TGTGCCAGCAGCTGGGCGGGACAGGGGGCGGACAATCAGCCCCAGCATTTT
CDR3 protein: CASSWAGQGADNQPQHF
D gene: TRBD1
V gene: TRBV5-6
J gene: TRBJ1-5
clone size: -

CDR3 DNA: TGTGCCAGCAGCTTATCCGGGAGCGAGAATACGCAGTATTTT
CDR3 protein: CASSLSGSENTQYF
D gene: -
V gene: TRBV7-9
J gene: TRBJ2-3
clone size: -

CDR3 DNA: TGTGCCAGTAGCAGACAGGGCTTCTCACCCCTCCACTTT
CDR3 protein: CASSRQGFSPLHF
D gene: TRBD1
V gene: TRBV19
J gene: TRBJ1-6
clone size: few

CDR3 DNA: TGTGCCAGCAGTTACGACAGGTCTAGCACAGATACGCAGTATTTT
CDR3 protein: CASSYDRSSTDTQYF
D gene: -
V gene: TRBV6-2/TRBV6-3
J gene: TRBJ2-3
clone size: -

CDR3 DNA: TGTGCCAGCTCATTCCCCGGACAGGGCTTTGAGACCCAGTACTTC
CDR3 protein: CASSFPGQGFETQYF
D gene: TRBD1
V gene: TRBV6-5
J gene: TRBJ2-5
clone size: -

CDR3 DNA: TGTGCCAGCAGGCGACTAGCGGGGGGGAATGAGCAGTTCTTC
CDR3 protein: CASRRLAGGNEQFF
D gene: TRBD2
V gene: TRBV28
J gene: TRBJ2-1
clone size: -

CDR3 DNA: TGTGCCACCAGTGACCCAGGGACTAGCGGGCAAGAGACCCAGTACTTC
CDR3 protein: CATSDPGTSGQETQYF
D gene: TRBD2
V gene: TRBV24-1
J gene: TRBJ2-5
clone size: -

CDR3 DNA: TGTGCCACCAGCAGAGCACAACAGGGGGCGCGTAGTGTAGCTTTCTTT
CDR3 protein: CATSRAQQGARSVAFF
D gene: TRBD1
V gene: TRBV15
J gene: TRBJ1-1
clone size: -

CDR3 DNA: TGTGCCAGCATGCGGGGGCAAAGATCACCCCTCCACTTT
CDR3 protein: CASMRGQRSPLHF
D gene: -
V gene: TRBV28
J gene: TRBJ1-6
clone size: -

CDR3 DNA: TGTGCCAGCGGCAGATCACCGCAGAACACTGAAGCTTTCTTT
CDR3 protein: CASGRSPQNTEAFF
D gene: -
V gene: TRBV6-5
J gene: TRBJ1-1
clone size: -

CDR3 DNA: TGTGCCAGTAGTAGCCCACGGGACAGCCAAGAGACCCAGTACTTC
CDR3 protein: CASSSPRDSQETQYF
D gene: TRBD1
V gene: TRBV19
J gene: TRBJ2-5
clone size: -

CDR3 DNA: TGTGCCAGCAGCTTAGCGCTAGGGGGCGGACAGCCCCAGCATTTT
CDR3 protein: CASSLALGGGQPQHF
D gene: TRBD1
V gene: TRBV7-6
J gene: TRBJ1-5
clone size: -

CDR3 DNA: TGTGCCAGCAGTGAAGCCCCCTCGTCCTACGAGCAGTACTTC
CDR3 protein: CASSEAPSSYEQYF
D gene: -
V gene: TRBV6-1
J gene: TRBJ2-7
clone size: -

CDR3 DNA: TGTGCCAGCAGTTCCAGACAGGGAGATACGCAGTATTTT
CDR3 protein: CASSSRQGDTQYF
D gene: TRBD1
V gene: TRBV7-2
J gene: TRBJ2-3
clone size: -

CDR3 DNA: TGCGCCAGCAGCAGCGGGACTAGCGGGGAGGGGGAGACCCAGTACTTC
CDR3 protein: CASSSGTSGEGETQYF
D gene: TRBD2
V gene: TRBV4-3
J gene: TRBJ2-5
clone size: -

CDR3 DNA: TGTGCCAGCAGCTACTCTGGGGCCAACGTCCTGACTTTC
CDR3 protein: CASSYSGANVLTF
D gene: -
V gene: TRBV9
J gene: TRBJ2-6
clone size: -

CDR3 DNA: TGTGCCAGCAGTCAGTGGACTAGCGGGGGGGCCCTCTTC
CDR3 protein: CASSQWTSGGALF
D gene: TRBD2
V gene: TRBV6-2/TRBV6-3
J gene: TRBJ2-1
clone size: few